One T cell receptor beta chain is described in this entry. Per the authors' pipeline: The assay estimated nucleated cells by amplifying reference gene primers. Sequencing used immunoSEQ multiplex PCR; TCRdb keeps in-frame clones, though not all of them. The DNA was the basis for D and trimming; V, J and clone size are from that table. The data show under 150,000 clones, under 90% seen once. These data come from a study of blood T cell repertoires in COVID-19. Study-level background: Acute-phase and convalescent COVID-19 samples originated in the United States, Italy and Spain. T cells, B-cell-depleted T cells, or PBMCs supplied cDNA or gDNA.

V shed 6 bases, J shed 4 bases, and the junction held 5 bases outside the gene matches. Germline-derived CDR1 and CDR2 are MDHEN and SYDVKM. The CDR3 consists of 15 residues. The sequence derives from a woman aged 60-75 years with active or convalescent COVID-19. The chain recombines TRBV28 with TRBJ2-3, with 12 positions matching TRBD2. The sample consisted of peripheral blood. The CDR3, as DNA: TGTGCCAGCAGCTCTAGCGGGAGGGCCCCAGATACGCAGTATTTT. It codes for CASSSSGRAPDTQYF.